This TCR beta chain comes out of a study of blood T cell repertoires in COVID-19. On the study more broadly: There were acute and convalescent COVID-19 samples, and they came from the United States, Italy and Spain. PBMCs, B-cell-depleted T cells, or T cells provided the cDNA or gDNA that made up the material.

This CDR3 is 13 amino acids long. J gave up 8 bases and V 6 bases, and 9 bases lay outside the gene matches. Germline-derived CDR1 and CDR2 are MDHEN and SYDVKM. In the source study's methods: For nucleated cells, counts were estimated from reference gene primer amplification. Sequenced by immunoSEQ multiplex PCR; TCRdb stores in-frame clones only, minus some. The V and J calls and clone size are taken from that table; D and trimming were inferred from the DNA. The table includes 200,000 to 250,000 clones, roughly 80% detected once. Patients from Seattle were sampled longitudinally, starting during active infection.

This chain joins TRBV28 and TRBJ1-2; 7 bases align to TRBD1. Sequencing was done on a sample of peripheral blood. The receptor comes from a woman of 80 years or more with COVID-19, enrolled during active disease. The CDR3 reads CASRPTGVGGYTF. The CDR3 DNA is TGTGCCAGCAGACCAACAGGGGTGGGGGGCTACACCTTC.